This T cell receptor (beta chain) was observed in a study of shared clonotypes between healthy human individuals (TCRdb year 2020). The study in broad terms: A couple of women and three men aged 18 to 49 years were included in the cohort. To estimate repertoire size and how much clonotype sharing occurs between individuals, the study deeply sequenced the blood TCR repertoires of five healthy adults. Different laboratories and diverse techniques were used to prepare libraries and sequence TCR repertoires, to increase sequencing depth and limit assay-specific biases. Between about 0.85 and 8.9 billion PBMCs per donor were obtained by leukapheresis. Here is what the overall study found, with its caveats: Because the study included a small number of donors, the genetic and exposure-history diversity represented was limited. Based on pairwise subsampling, the degree of clonotype sharing among donors was expected to be affected by sequencing depth. Sampling was restricted to blood, and TCR repertoires in tissues likely differ from the TCR repertoires found in blood.

Note on this clone: What this receptor recognizes is not known. It has no much larger one-base neighbor in the sample; base qualities were not kept.

Donors were healthy HIV-negative adults with no recently reported acute infections or vaccinations. All donors were Caucasian adults living in Nashville, Tennessee, USA. In the unsorted samples, some 94 million PBMCs were counted, and genomic DNA was extracted using the QIAamp DNA Blood Mini kit. Blood was collected by leukapheresis, and PBMCs were isolated by Ficoll-Histopaque density gradient centrifugation and then cryopreserved in liquid nitrogen vapor phase. The CDR3 runs 18 amino acids, cysteine and phenylalanine included. The sequence is cut down to CDR3 DNA, 54 bases in frame from base 1. The junction carries 18 bases between V and J, which are trimmed by 1 base and 0 bases respectively. The germline V gene (reference sequence) supplies CDR1 LNHNV and CDR2 YYDKDF. TCR CDR3 regions were amplified from genomic DNA by multiplex PCR using the deep immunoSEQ assay. Extracted genomic DNA from each cell subset was spread evenly across all wells of several immunoSEQ 96-well plates, with each plate serving as a replicate. For unsorted PBMC, 250 to 300 ng of genomic DNA, equivalent to around 30,000 T cell genomes, went into each replicate PCR. Genomic DNA from unsorted PBMC was sequenced over ten immunoSEQ deep assay plates. Purified libraries were quantified with a Qubit 3.0 fluorometer, sized on a Bioanalyzer 2100, and re-quantified with the KAPA Library Quantification kit. Each immunoSEQ 96-well plate was sequenced on its own single-read 150-cycle Illumina NextSeq 550 flow cell. The published analysis was carried out like this. Because only junctional sequences without quality scores were contained in the immunoSEQ output, filtering matching that applied to full-length reads could not be performed. Sequences were annotated with PyIR, a Python wrapper for IgBLAST v1.9, and V/J genes and CDR3 were assigned using IMGT germline references. Reads were filtered out if the reads had weak V/J assignments (E-value above 1e-6), no CDR3, stop codons, out-of-frame junctions, or ambiguous translated residues. V3J clonotypes were defined as sequences sharing the same inferred V gene, J gene, and CDR3 amino acid sequence. Percentage overlap between repertoires was calculated by dividing the number of shared unique clonotypes by the size of the smaller repertoire. Richness of each repertoire was evaluated using RTK rarefaction, the Chao1 estimator, and Recon v2.1 estimates of unobserved clonotypes. The table comes from immuneACCESS by way of TCRdb, which keeps in-frame sequences with V and J called. Part of the clones is missing from these tables; in studies checked, under half for an unresolved V gene and the rest for unknown reasons. V and J calls and clone size are copied from that table; D and trimming were computed from the DNA. The sample includes roughly 500,000 clones, with about four fifths observed a single time. The ten largest clones add up to 10% to 15% of the sample.

Sequencing was done on a sample of PBMCs. The clonotype comes from a woman between 35 and 50 years old in good health. Some clones in this sample may be carry-over from other donors' samples. The rearrangement combines TRBV15 with TRBJ1-1; the D gene is perhaps TRBD1, from 6 matching bases. The CDR3 sequence is CATSRGIPGGQLNTEAFF. In nucleotide form, the sequence is TGTGCCACCAGCAGAGGGATACCCGGGGGGCAATTGAACACTGAAGCTTTCTTT.